This T cell receptor beta chain comes out of a study of regulatory T cells in long-lasting Graves disease. Study results and caveats: Under persistent disease, TRBV28, TRBJ1-2 and TRBJ2-5 were used preferentially.

Investigators prepared the TCR beta libraries by applying iRepertoire HTBI primers and Arm-PCR of CDR3 regions. In TCRdb, the multiplex PCR reads were re-called with MiXCR into one record per CDR3 protein. The sample lists about 460,000 distinct CDR3 sequences; 12% to 15% were seen once. Concerning this clonotype: Its antigen is unknown.

J lost 9 bases, V lost 3 bases, and 7 bases had no gene match. Germline CDR1 SGHAT, CDR2 FQNNGV. The CDR3 spans 16 residues. Time point in this sample: newly diagnosed GD, antithyroid drugs for less than 3 months. Isolated PBMC RNA provided the starting material for the TCR library. EDTA tubes collected 7.5 to 9.5 milliliters of peripheral blood. This same sample was also part of a study on T cells in Graves' hyperthyroidism and ophthalmopathy. As that study records: Patients aged 18 to 65 had newly diagnosed hyperthyroidism lasting under 2 months.

The material sequenced was peripheral blood mononuclear cells (PBMCs), taken at new diagnosis, from a patient treated with antithyroid drugs. The sequence was collected from a woman in her 50s with Graves disease. The chain employs TRBV11-2 and TRBJ2-1; the match to TRBD2 covers 14 bases. The CDR3 nucleotides are TGTGCCAGCAGCTTGTTCGGACTAGCGGGAGGTATTGAGCAGTTCTTC. It codes for CASSLFGLAGGIEQFF. The variable domain in full, with the rest retrieved from reference TRBV11-2 and TRBJ2-1, is EAGVAQSPRYKIIEKRQSVAFWCNPISGHATLYWYQQILGQGPKLLIQFQNNGVVDDSQLPKDRFSAERLKGVDSTLKIQPAKLEDSAVYLCASSLFGLAGGIEQFFGPGTRLTVL.